This T cell receptor (beta chain) was sequenced for a study of blood T cell repertoires in COVID-19. This CDR3 is 14 amino acids long. Germline assignment: CDR1 PRHDT and CDR2 FYEKMQ (reference sequence). Losses at the gene ends were 1 base for V and 2 bases for J; bases not matched to a gene: 1. This table comes from immunoSEQ multiplex PCR, and its TCRdb copy is limited to in-frame clones, with some not included. The table has 260,000 or so clones, over 75% seen once. The source material was PBMCs or T cells enriched from blood (not recorded which). V usage is TRBV13 and J usage is TRBJ2-7; 8 bases agree with TRBD1. The receptor was isolated from a man aged 18 to 29 who had recovered from COVID-19. The CDR3 spells CASSLEDRAYEQYF. CDR3 nucleotide sequence: TGTGCCAGCAGCTTAGAGGACAGGGCCTACGAGCAGTACTTC.